Described below is a single TCR beta chain sequence and its context. Its target antigen remains unknown. The record has no base qualities; no much larger clone is one base away. Systemically healthy Caucasian individuals from Russia, 39 in total and aged about 6 to 90 years, were included as donors. About 10 milliliters of peripheral blood were collected from each donor into EDTA-treated Vacutainer tubes. PBMCs were isolated by Ficoll-Paque density-gradient centrifugation, with at least 6 million obtained per sample. Trizol reagent was used to extract total RNA from PBMCs, with at least 5 micrograms per sample. Naive CD45RAhigh/CD27high T cell percentages were measured by flow cytometry on a PBMC aliquot from every donor. The data originate from a study of blood T cells in healthy people across ages (dated by TCRdb to the mid-2010s). Study-wide context: Template switching captured roughly one uniquely barcoded TCR beta cDNA molecule per two T cells in model experiments. The donors were divided into four age groups: young (average about 15 years), middle-aged (roughly 40), aged (around 59) and long-lived (about 84). Two additional independent replicas of 1 million unique cDNA reads from the same blood draw were analyzed for two donors (one aged 18 to 30 and one aged 80 or older). The study measured age-related changes in TCR beta repertoire diversity using deep sequencing normalized with unique cDNA molecular identifiers. To avoid experimental bias, donors of different ages were distributed randomly across sequencing lanes. Study-wide findings and limitations: Observed TCR beta diversity per million T cells fell roughly linearly with age, and a significant reduction was already apparent by age around 40. Compared with the aged group, more naive CD4+ T cells, fewer expanded clones and increased TCR diversity were shown by the long-lived group, suggesting age selection. There was a strong correlation between observed TCR beta diversity and the percentage of naive T cells measured by flow cytometry. Since profiling was done on bulk unsorted PBMCs, naive and antigen-experienced compartments could not be conclusively compared. The CMV infection status of donors was not known, potentially confounding age-related changes in expanded clonotypes. Estimates of total diversity based on one million sequenced T cells were regarded as lower bounds and as underestimates.

Its CDR3 holds 18 amino acids, cysteine through phenylalanine. Of the read, only the CDR3 DNA is kept; its 54 bases are in frame from base 1. The library was built by means of 5' RACE. Sequencing instrument: Illumina HiSeq 2500. The second PCR ran for roughly 7 to 12 cycles and used a J-beta primer mix along with a sample-barcoded 5' primer. Each TCR beta cDNA molecule received a unique molecular identifier from a template-switch 5' adaptor carrying 12 random nucleotides. Each sample yielded at least 2.5 million CDR3-containing paired-end reads. First-strand cDNA was synthesized from all RNA with the Mint cDNA synthesis kit, primed by a TRBC-specific oligonucleotide. Following uracil-DNA glycosylase treatment, all cDNA underwent a first 18-cycle PCR with the universal primers M1SS and BC2_uni_R. On the study's bioinformatics: For normalization, 1 million high-quality reads were randomly selected from each sample, with every read carrying a distinct molecular identifier. Instead of being binned into consensus sequences, reads that shared molecular identifiers were thrown out. MiTCR, run with a Q25 quality threshold and the strictest error-elimination algorithm, handled CDR3 identification, clonotype clustering and error correction. A nonparametric unseen species model with Euler transformation was used to estimate lower-bound total TCR beta diversity. Through fastp at Q25 and MiXCR, TCRdb rebuilt clones from the public reads, retaining in-frame beta chains. Duplicate CDR3 protein sequences are folded into a single record with the most common DNA and genes. These V and J calls rely on TCRdb rather than the paper's analysis. The sample table shows about 680,000 distinct CDR3 sequences, and more than 40% are seen once. The top ten hold under 35% of the sample.

The receptor was derived from an older woman in good health. The V gene is TRBV21-1 and the J gene is TRBJ1-2; the table's D call, TRBD1, has no DNA check behind it. TRBV21-1 is a known pseudogene. Source material: blood. In nucleotide form, the sequence is TGTGCCAGCAGCATCTACTCAGAAGACAGGGGACTAAACTATGGCTACACCTTC. Translation gives CASSIYSEDRGLNYGYTF.